Sequencing of this T cell receptor beta chain was carried out in a study of cytomegalovirus exposure and HLA in healthy donors. The PCR was carried out with 60 Vbeta primers and 13 Jbeta primers. Here immunoSEQ multiplex PCR was the method, and the copy in TCRdb shows in-frame clones only, minus some. The repertoire has 110,000 or so clones, 12% to 15% of them found once; the top ten carry about 0.8%. Trimming stripped 2 bases from V and 0 bases from J, with 17 bases between. CDR1 and CDR2 (germline): SGHDT, YYEEEE. This CDR3 spans 17 amino acids. Input material: PBMCs. This receptor was taken from a female donor in good health and CMV-seronegative. The V call is TRBV5-6, the J call TRBJ2-5, with unresolved D. CDR3 sequence reads: CASSFRVSASNQETQYF. CDR3 in DNA: TGTGCCAGCAGCTTTCGGGTTTCAGCGTCGAACCAAGAGACCCAGTACTTC.